The 16 T cell receptor beta chains listed next were all sequenced from one sample in a study of T-cell reconstitution after alpha-beta-depleted transplantation in children. The authors prepared the TCRbeta library with unique molecular identifiers. TCRdb re-called the PCR reads through MiXCR, storing one row per CDR3 protein. The sample lists some 87,000 distinct CDR3 sequences; 15% were seen once. The sequenced sample was PBMCs, mostly from graft donor cells, obtained 180 days after TCRalphabeta/CD19-depleted stem cell transplant. The receptor source for this set is a male patient between 2 and 15 years old who had a stem cell transplant for acute lymphoblastic leukemia, so the T cells may come from the graft donor.

The V and J genes are TRBV5-1 and TRBJ2-2; a possible D gene is TRBD1 (5 bases). Germline CDR1 SGHRS, CDR2 YFSETQ. Trimming took off 0 bases at V and 4 bases at J, with 10 bases between the two ends. CDR3 length equals 15 residues. CDR3 sequence: CASSLADRGTGELFF. The CDR3 nucleotides are TGCGCCAGCAGCTTGGCCGACAGAGGCACCGGGGAGCTGTTTTTT.

The genes are TRBV20-1 and TRBJ1-6, with a possible D match to TRBD1 (6 bases). V lost 7 bases and J 8 bases, leaving 15 bases between the germline ends. The CDR3 contains 13 residues. Germline assignment: CDR1 DFQATT and CDR2 SNEGSKA (reference sequence). For the CDR3, the DNA is TGCAGTGGGGAGCGGGGGCGAGATTCACCCCTCCACTTT. It translates to CSGERGRDSPLHF.

The gene calls are TRBV20-1 and TRBJ2-1; TRBD2 matches at 11 bases. The V and J ends lost 2 bases and 12 bases, in that order; junction bases with no gene match: 15. Germline lookup yields CDR1 DFQATT and CDR2 SNEGSKA (reference sequence). The CDR3 covers 16 residues. The CDR3 loop is CSARRFGALAGGGQFF. DNA of the CDR3: TGCAGTGCTAGACGATTTGGTGCGCTAGCGGGAGGTGGGCAGTTCTTC.

The V and J genes are TRBV11-2 and TRBJ1-2; tentatively, D is TRBD1 (5 bases). Trimming cost V 0 bases and J 5 bases, with 13 bases left between them. Germline CDR1 and CDR2: SGHAT and FQNNGV. The length of the CDR3 is 15 residues. CDR3 sequence (DNA): TGTGCCAGCAGCTTAGATGAGGACACCGAATATGGCTACACCTTC. This encodes CASSLDEDTEYGYTF. Full variable domain (rest looked up from reference TRBV11-2 and TRBJ1-2): EAGVAQSPRYKIIEKRQSVAFWCNPISGHATLYWYQQILGQGPKLLIQFQNNGVVDDSQLPKDRFSAERLKGVDSTLKIQPAKLEDSAVYLCASSLDEDTEYGYTFGSGTRLTVV.

Concerning this clonotype: One end of the junction does not line up with germline, which may come from a read error. V usage is TRBV7-8 and J usage is TRBJ2-4; 10 bases line up with TRBD2. The length of the CDR3 is 18 residues. Per the germline V gene, CDR1 is SGHVS and CDR2 is FQNEAQ. The DNA for the CDR3 is TGTGCCGGCAGCTTAGTTGGGACTAGCGATGTAGCCAAAAACATTCAGTACTTC. It encodes CAGSLVGTSDVAKNIQYF.

J is TRBJ1-2 and V is TRBV12-3 or TRBV12-4; possible D gene TRBD1, 5 bases. The germline V and J ends were trimmed by 4 bases and 3 bases, with 9 bases remaining between them. The CDR3 is 13 amino acids. The CDR3 reads CASSSQGHYGYTF. For the CDR3, the DNA is TGTGCCAGCAGTTCCCAGGGACACTATGGCTACACCTTC.

The CDR3 region has the DNA TGCAGTGCAACACGCGGGGGAGGCTCCTACGAGCAGTACTTC. Translation: CSATRGGGSYEQYF. The V gene is TRBV20-1, the J gene TRBJ2-7, with 7 bases aligning to TRBD2. After removal of 6 bases from V and 0 bases from J, the junction contained 8 bases not matched to a gene. The germline V gene encodes CDR1 DFQATT and CDR2 SNEGSKA (reference sequence). The CDR3 length is 14 residues.

This clonotype was counted many times. The chain is built from TRBV5-5 and TRBJ1-2, with 8 bases lining up with TRBD1. The CDR3 has 16 residues. Trimming removed 6 bases from V and 3 bases from J; junction bases left unmatched: 13. The germline V gene encodes CDR1 SGHKS and CDR2 YYEKEE (reference sequence). The CDR3 loop is CASTYNRDRWDYGYTF. The CDR3 nucleotides are TGTGCCAGCACCTACAACCGGGACAGGTGGGACTATGGCTACACCTTC.

V is TRBV6-2 or TRBV6-3 and J is TRBJ2-2, with TRBD1 matching 11 bases. The CDR3 is made up of 17 amino acids. The trim removed 2 bases at V and 3 bases at J, leaving 5 bases unmatched. Germline values: CDR1 MNHEY, CDR2 SVGEGT. The CDR3 protein is CASSYQGQGVYTGELFF. DNA of the CDR3: TGTGCCAGCAGTTACCAGGGACAGGGGGTATACACCGGGGAGCTGTTTTTT.

The sample holds a few counts of this clonotype. The chain couples TRBV6-1 to TRBJ2-3; the match to TRBD1 covers 7 bases. Per germline, CDR1 MNHNS and CDR2 SASEGT. This CDR3 contains 14 residues. V trimming: 5 bases; J trimming: 1 base; junction bases outside the gene matches: 3. CDR3 in amino acids: CASSITGGTDTQYF. CDR3 DNA sequence: TGTGCCAGCAGTATTACAGGGGGCACAGATACGCAGTATTTT.

V gene TRBV7-2 combines with J gene TRBJ2-7; D remains unclear. The ends were cut back, 1 base at V and 4 bases at J, with 8 bases in the middle. Looked up from germline, CDR1 is SGHTA and CDR2 is FQGNSA. This CDR3 is built from 13 residues. The CDR3 DNA reads as TGTGCCAGCAGCTTAGGGTTCGGGTACGAGCAGTACTTC. Its protein product is CASSLGFGYEQYF.

In this sample, this clonotype turned up a few times. The chain uses TRBV7-9 and TRBJ1-1; D remains ambiguous. Trimming left V 5 bases short and J 5 bases short, with 21 bases between. The CDR3 runs 16 residues. The germline CDR1 and CDR2 sequences are SEHNR and FQNEAQ (reference sequence). The CDR3 is CASSPPEVTAGTEAFF. The CDR3 DNA sequence: TGTGCCAGCAGCCCCCCTGAGGTAACCGCCGGAACTGAAGCTTTCTTT.

The chain has TRBV19 and TRBJ2-2; TRBD2 aligns across 7 bases. The CDR3 has 14 amino acids. Germline loops: CDR1 LNHDA, CDR2 SQIVND (reference sequence). With 9 bases clipped from V and 8 bases from J, the junction kept 12 bases outside the gene matches. CDR3 bases: TGTGCCAGCGGTCCATTGACTAGCTTTGGGGAGCTGTTTTTT. Its protein is CASGPLTSFGELFF.

This clonotype was seen at least ten times. The genes are TRBV12-3 or TRBV12-4 and TRBJ1-3; 9 positions agree with TRBD1. The junction had 5 bases not matched to a gene; V was cut back by 4 bases and J by 1 base. The CDR3 is made up of 16 amino acids. The CDR3 DNA reads TGTGCCAGCAGTTCCTTGGGACAGGGATCTGGAAACACCATATATTTT. Residues: CASSSLGQGSGNTIYF.

This clonotype appeared a few times. V usage is TRBV20-1 and J usage is TRBJ1-1; weak D call: TRBD1 (6 bases). V was cut by 0 bases and J by 4 bases, with 9 bases left in between. The CDR3 has 13 residues. The germline CDR1 and CDR2 sequences are DFQATT and SNEGSKA (reference sequence). The CDR3, as DNA: TGCAGTGCTAGAGAGGGGGCAGGCACTGAAGCTTTCTTT. It translates to CSAREGAGTEAFF.

This clonotype has just a few counts. The gene calls are TRBV7-2 and TRBJ1-2; the D is unclear. The length of the CDR3 is 13 residues. CDR1 and CDR2 from the germline V gene are SGHTA and FQGNSA. V shed 5 bases and J shed 4 bases, with 11 bases lying between them. Here the CDR3 reads CASSLGPLYGYTF. The CDR3 bases are TGTGCCAGCAGCCTGGGCCCTCTCTATGGCTACACCTTC.